Following are 7 T cell receptor beta chains from one sample sequenced in a study of blood T cell repertoires in COVID-19 (dated by TCRdb to between 2020 and 2021). The library relied on the immunoSEQ multiplex PCR assay. Here the immuneACCESS table is served through TCRdb, limited to in-frame sequences with V and J called. Missing clones are a known gap in these copies; in checked studies unresolved V genes cover under half, and the rest lacks a known reason. The table for this sample lists about 15,000 clones; about 69% of them were counted only once. Clones ranked in the top ten supply roughly 13% of the sample. The sample taken for sequencing was peripheral blood. These receptors were taken from a man between 60 and 70 years old with acute or convalescent COVID-19.

The rearrangement uses TRBV6-5 and TRBJ1-1, with D hard to call. V lost 2 bases to trimming and J lost 0 bases, with 10 bases between them. CDR1 is MNHEY and CDR2 is SVGAGI in the germline V gene. The CDR3 loop spans 15 amino acids. CDR3 region: CASSYAPVMNTEAFF. The CDR3 DNA follows: TGTGCCAGCAGTTACGCACCAGTGATGAACACTGAAGCTTTCTTT.

The genes are TRBV5-4 and TRBJ1-1; 7 nucleotides match TRBD1. V lost 4 bases, J lost 9 bases, and 6 bases stayed unmatched. There are 12 residues in the CDR3. From germline, CDR1 is SGHNT and CDR2 YYREEE (reference sequence). The CDR3 here is CASSLGTAKAFF. CDR3 nucleotides: TGTGCCAGCAGCCTCGGGACAGCAAAAGCTTTCTTT.

V is TRBV27 and J is TRBJ2-7; TRBD2 matches 7 bases. The CDR3 extends over 14 amino acids. Germline-derived CDR1 and CDR2 are MNHEY and SMNVEV (reference sequence). V lost 2 bases and J lost 2; bases outside the gene matches: 3. CDR3 amino acids: CASSLERGPYEQYF. The DNA of the CDR3 is TGTGCCAGCAGTTTAGAGCGGGGCCCCTACGAGCAGTACTTC.

The rearrangement uses TRBV27 and TRBJ2-2, with D possibly TRBD1 on 6 matching bases. V was pared by 11 bases and J by 5 bases, with 12 bases between. The germline gives CDR1 MNHEY, CDR2 SMNVEV (reference sequence). The CDR3 extends over 12 amino acids. The CDR3 spells CAVQGWTGELFF. The CDR3 DNA reads TGTGCCGTACAGGGATGGACCGGGGAGCTGTTTTTT.

J is TRBJ1-6 and V is TRBV30; 7 positions agree with TRBD1. Germline V gene sequence: CDR1 GTSNPN, CDR2 SVGIG (reference sequence). Unmatched junction bases numbered 5, after V lost 5 bases and J lost 7 bases. The CDR3 extends over 13 amino acids. The CDR3, as DNA: TGTGCCTGGCGGGACAGACCAAATTCACCCCTCCACTTT. This gives the protein CAWRDRPNSPLHF.

The chain joins TRBV6-2 or TRBV6-3 to TRBJ2-5; D is possibly TRBD2 (5 bases). The CDR3 covers 15 residues. Germline assignment: CDR1 MNHEY and CDR2 SVGEGT. V gave up 4 bases and J gave up 2 bases, with 14 bases separating them. Written as DNA, the CDR3 is TGTGCCAGCAGTTTATCTTCGAGGGAGCAAGAGACCCAGTACTTC. Translation: CASSLSSREQETQYF.

The chain employs TRBV6-1 and TRBJ2-1; 10 positions match TRBD2. This CDR3 contains 17 residues. Germline CDR1 and CDR2: MNHNS and SASEGT. V lost 1 base and J lost 1; bases outside the gene matches: 4. CDR3 amino acids: CASSEEIAGGSYNEQFF. As DNA, the CDR3 is TGTGCCAGCAGTGAAGAAATAGCGGGGGGTTCCTACAATGAGCAGTTCTTC.